Listed here is a single TCR beta chain. TCR beta CDR3 regions were amplified from RNA transcripts. Primed by the HTBI set, a first-round RT-PCR was run on the TCR CDR3. One entry per CDR3 protein results from TCRdb running MiXCR on the multiplex PCR reads. The sample lists 300,000 to 450,000 distinct CDR3 sequences, 15% to 20% seen once, with 15% to 18% in the top ten. Trimming cost V 3 bases and J 9 bases; bases outside gene matches: 4. The germline V gene encodes CDR1 SNHLY and CDR2 FYNNEI. This CDR3 comprises 13 residues. This sample was included in a study of T cells in Graves' hyperthyroidism and ophthalmopathy.

The source material was blood. V and J are TRBV2 and TRBJ1-5; 8 bases are shared with TRBD1. This TCR was recovered from a woman between 40 and 55 years old with Graves' ophthalmopathy. The CDR3 nucleotides are TGTGCCAGCAGTGATCAGGGGGCCTCGCCCCAGCATTTT. Amino acids: CASSDQGASPQHF.